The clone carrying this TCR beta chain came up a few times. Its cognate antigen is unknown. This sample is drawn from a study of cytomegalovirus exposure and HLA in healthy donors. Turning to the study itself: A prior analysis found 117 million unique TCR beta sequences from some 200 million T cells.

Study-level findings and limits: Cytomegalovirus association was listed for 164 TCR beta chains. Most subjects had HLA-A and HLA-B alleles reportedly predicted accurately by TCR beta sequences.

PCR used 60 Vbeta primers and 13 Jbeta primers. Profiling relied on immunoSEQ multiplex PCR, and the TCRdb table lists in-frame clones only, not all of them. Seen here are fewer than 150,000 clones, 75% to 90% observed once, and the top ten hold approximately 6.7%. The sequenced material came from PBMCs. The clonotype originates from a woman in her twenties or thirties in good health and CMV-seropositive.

CDR3 amino acids: CASSLGGQAQETQYF. The CDR3 nucleotides are TGCGCCAGCAGCTTGGGTGGACAGGCTCAAGAGACCCAGTACTTC. The V gene is TRBV5-1, the J gene TRBJ2-5; TRBD1 aligns across 7 bases. The length of the CDR3 is 15 residues. Germline V gene lookup returns CDR1 SGHRS and CDR2 YFSETQ. V gave up 0 bases and J gave up 2 bases; unmatched junction bases: 4. The variable domain in full, completed from reference TRBV5-1 and TRBJ2-5, reads KAGVTQTPRYLIKTRGQQVTLSCSPISGHRSVSWYQQTPGQGLQFLFEYFSETQRNKGNFPGRFSGRQFSNSRSEMNVSTLELGDSALYLCASSLGGQAQETQYFGPGTRLLVL.